One and the same sample provided the 24 T cell receptor beta chains below, sequenced in a study of blood T cell repertoires in COVID-19. Sequencing was performed with immunoSEQ multiplex PCR; in TCRdb, only in-frame clones are kept and a portion is missing. The sample holds about 190,000 clones, more than 75% seen once. Material for sequencing was PBMCs or T cells enriched from blood (not recorded which). Receptors originate from a woman aged 45-60 years who had recovered from COVID-19.

The V gene is TRBV6-1, the J gene TRBJ1-1, with no clear D. This CDR3 comprises 13 residues. Trimming shortened V by 2 bases and J by 8 bases, and 12 bases separated the two germline ends. Germline-derived CDR1 and CDR2 are MNHNS and SASEGT. The CDR3 bases are TGTGCCAGCAGTGAATCGGGTGTGAGAGAAGCTTTCTTT. Translating gives CASSESGVREAFF.

The genes are TRBV6-5 and TRBJ2-1, with D possibly TRBD1 on 6 matching bases. The V and J ends lost 8 bases and 3 bases respectively, with 14 bases between them. The CDR3 covers 14 residues. Germline V gene lookup returns CDR1 MNHEY and CDR2 SVGAGI. The CDR3 loop reads CASGGKGGYNEQFF. The CDR3, as DNA: TGTGCCAGCGGCGGAAAAGGGGGCTACAATGAGCAGTTCTTC.

This chain links TRBV2 with TRBJ2-7; maybe TRBD2 (6 bases). The V end was cut by 7 bases, the J end by 7 bases, with 17 bases between. CDR1 is SNHLY and CDR2 is FYNNEI in the germline V gene. CDR3 length: 13 residues. CDR3 sequence: CASTSGNRGEQYF. CDR3 bases: TGTGCCAGCACGTCAGGCAACCGGGGGGAGCAGTACTTC.

V and J are TRBV28 and TRBJ1-2; no firm D call. The CDR3 length is 15 residues. The germline CDR1 and CDR2 sequences are MDHEN and SYDVKM. The germline V and J ends were trimmed by 6 bases and 0 bases, with 14 bases remaining between them. CDR3 nucleotides: TGTGCCAGCAGGGATCCGGGGTCGGCTAACTATGGCTACACCTTC. Protein: CASRDPGSANYGYTF.

V gene TRBV7-9 combines with J gene TRBJ2-1, with 8 bases identical to TRBD2. The CDR3 sequence is 13 residues long. Germline CDR1 is SEHNR and CDR2 is FQNEAQ (reference sequence). V shed 6 bases, J shed 9 bases, and the junction held 7 bases outside the gene matches. CDR3 region: CASSRTSLGEQFF. The CDR3 nucleotides read TGTGCCAGCAGTCGGACTAGCCTGGGTGAGCAGTTCTTC.

The V call is TRBV7-9, the J call TRBJ1-1; no clear D gene. Trimming removed 5 bases at V and 5 bases at J, with 15 bases between. This CDR3 region has 14 residues. Germline lookup yields CDR1 SEHNR and CDR2 FQNEAQ (reference sequence). The CDR3 region has the DNA TGTGCCAGCAGCCCACTGGGCGTAGGTACTGAAGCTTTCTTT. Amino acid sequence: CASSPLGVGTEAFF.

The chain has TRBV29-1 and TRBJ2-1, with D uncertain. Germline V CDR1 and CDR2: SQVTM, ANQGSEA. This CDR3 region has 12 residues. Deletions cut 4 bases from V and 10 bases from J, with 14 bases between. CDR3 sequence reads: CSVALLREEQFF. CDR3 DNA sequence: TGCAGCGTTGCGCTCCTTCGTGAGGAGCAGTTCTTC.

The CDR3 DNA reads as TGCGCCAGCAGCGGAACCGGGACAGGGAACACTGAAGCTTTCTTT. This translates into CASSGTGTGNTEAFF. V usage is TRBV5-1 and J usage is TRBJ1-1; 8 positions agree with TRBD1. There are 15 residues in the CDR3. Germline-derived CDR1 and CDR2 are SGHRS and YFSETQ. V gave up 4 bases and J gave up 1 base; unmatched junction bases: 6.

This chain links TRBV7-8 with TRBJ1-1; possibly TRBD1 for D (6 bases). Between the trimmed V and J ends, which lost 3 bases and 4 bases, there was a span of 12 bases. This CDR3 comprises 14 residues. The V gene's germline CDR1 is SGHVS and CDR2 FQNEAQ. The CDR3 DNA is TGTGCCAGCAGCTTCAGGGGAGATGGCACTGAAGCTTTCTTT. Protein: CASSFRGDGTEAFF.

The chain links TRBV5-4 to TRBJ2-3; the match to TRBD2 covers 8 bases. CDR1 SGHNT and CDR2 YYREEE come from the germline V gene (reference sequence). The V segment lost 2 bases and the J segment 0 bases; nucleotides outside the gene matches: 11. The length of the CDR3 is 18 residues. CDR3 bases: TGTGCCAGCAGCTTTGGGCTAGCGGGTAGAGCTAGCACAGATACGCAGTATTTT. Translating gives CASSFGLAGRASTDTQYF.

This chain's CDR3 is CASHLGGDYNEQFF. The CDR3 DNA reads as TGCGCCAGCCACCTCGGAGGGGATTACAATGAGCAGTTCTTC. The chain couples TRBV5-1 to TRBJ2-1, with D perhaps matching TRBD2 (6 bases). This CDR3 is 14 amino acids long. Germline V gives CDR1 SGHRS, CDR2 YFSETQ. V dropped 7 bases and J dropped 4 bases, with 15 bases sitting between them.

To note about this clone: The sample contains more than one DNA sequence encoding this CDR3. The J gene is TRBJ1-5, the V gene TRBV5-1; 8 positions match TRBD1. Germline CDR1 reads SGHRS; CDR2 reads YFSETQ. CDR3 length equals 15 residues. J gave up 3 bases and V 3 bases, and 5 bases lay outside the gene matches. In DNA, the CDR3 is TGCGCCAGCAGCTCCGGGACAGGATTCAATCAGCCCCAGCATTTT. Amino acids: CASSSGTGFNQPQHF.

The chain uses TRBV3-1 (or the pseudogene TRBV3-2) and TRBJ2-1; possibly TRBD2 for D (5 bases). The germline V gene has CDR1 LGHDT and CDR2 YNNKEL (reference sequence). The CDR3 extends over 13 amino acids. V lost 1 base and J 7 bases, leaving 8 bases between the germline ends. In nucleotides, the CDR3 is TGTGCCAGCAGCCAAGTAGGCGGGAATGAGCAGTTCTTC. Translated: CASSQVGGNEQFF.

The genes are TRBV29-1 and TRBJ2-3, with 7 bases fitting TRBD2. V lost 5 bases and J lost 5; bases outside the gene matches: 7. The CDR3 spans 13 residues. CDR1 is SQVTM and CDR2 is ANQGSEA in the germline V gene. CDR3 DNA: TGCAGCGTTACGCGGGAGCGGGTAGATACGCAGTATTTT. It encodes CSVTRERVDTQYF.

V usage is TRBV15 and J usage is TRBJ1-2; D ambiguous. V was pared by 5 bases and J by 4 bases, with 8 bases between. Germline CDR1 LNHNV, CDR2 YYDKDF (reference sequence). The length of the CDR3 is 12 residues. The CDR3 protein is CATSPGGYGYTF. The DNA for the CDR3 is TGTGCCACCAGCCCCGGAGGCTATGGCTACACCTTC.

The chain recombines TRBV5-6 with TRBJ1-2; TRBD1 matches at 8 bases. Trimming cost V 4 bases and J 4 bases; bases outside gene matches: 12. The CDR3 has 16 residues. CDR1 and CDR2 (germline): SGHDT, YYEEEE. The CDR3 region has the DNA TGTGCCAGCAGCCGCTCGGCTTGGACAGGGACCTATGGCTACACCTTC. The encoded protein is CASSRSAWTGTYGYTF.

This clone was counted a single time. This rearrangement joins TRBV10-3 to TRBJ2-4; D is perhaps TRBD1 (6 bases). There are 13 residues in the CDR3. Germline values: CDR1 ENHRY, CDR2 SYGVKD. Trimming shortened V by 2 bases and J by 12 bases, and 14 bases separated the two germline ends. The CDR3 nucleotides read TGTGCCATCAGTGAGACAGGGACCTCTACTCAGTACTTC. It specifies CAISETGTSTQYF.

This rearrangement joins TRBV28 to TRBJ1-1; 7 nucleotides match TRBD1. Germline CDR1 reads MDHEN; CDR2 reads SYDVKM. This CDR3 is built from 14 residues. J lost 5 bases, V lost 3 bases, and 6 bases had no gene match. The CDR3 nucleotides are TGTGCCAGCAGTTTTGTTCAGGGGGTTACTGAAGCTTTCTTT. This codes for CASSFVQGVTEAFF.

This chain joins TRBV7-9 and TRBJ2-7, with TRBD2 matching 11 bases. The CDR3 sequence is 15 residues long. V was pared by 1 base and J by 5 bases, with 4 bases of the junction left unmatched. Germline-derived CDR1 and CDR2 are SEHNR and FQNEAQ (reference sequence). The CDR3 protein is CASSLEGLAAHEQYF. The CDR3 DNA sequence: TGTGCCAGCAGCTTAGAGGGACTAGCGGCCCACGAGCAGTACTTC. The whole variable domain, filled in from reference TRBV7-9 and TRBJ2-7, reads DTGVSQNPRHKITKRGQNVTFRCDPISEHNRLYWYRQTLGQGPEFLTYFQNEAQLEKSRLLSDRFSAERPKGSFSTLEIQRTEQGDSAMYLCASSLEGLAAHEQYFGPGTRLTVT.

The gene calls are TRBV5-1 and TRBJ1-2, with D perhaps TRBD1 (6 bases). V was trimmed by 0 bases and J by 4 bases, leaving 10 bases between them. From germline, CDR1 is SGHRS and CDR2 YFSETQ. CDR3 length: 14 amino acids. Here the CDR3 reads CASSLAPGVYGYTF. The CDR3 nucleotides are TGCGCCAGCAGCTTGGCCCCAGGGGTCTATGGCTACACCTTC. The full variable domain, its missing parts supplied by reference TRBV5-1 and TRBJ1-2, is KAGVTQTPRYLIKTRGQQVTLSCSPISGHRSVSWYQQTPGQGLQFLFEYFSETQRNKGNFPGRFSGRQFSNSRSEMNVSTLELGDSALYLCASSLAPGVYGYTFGSGTRLTVV.

This clone was found a few times. The chain couples TRBV28 to TRBJ2-7; D is perhaps TRBD2 (6 bases). Germline CDR1 reads MDHEN; CDR2 reads SYDVKM. This CDR3 has 15 amino acids. V shed 6 bases and J shed 0 bases, with 15 bases lying between them. CDR3 loop: CASSPGGLSSYEQYF. The CDR3 DNA follows: TGTGCCAGCAGCCCCGGGGGTTTAAGCTCCTACGAGCAGTACTTC.

The chain is built from TRBV2 and TRBJ2-2, with 7 bases fitting TRBD2. The CDR3 loop spans 15 amino acids. After removal of 5 bases from V and 5 bases from J, the junction contained 8 bases not matched to a gene. CDR1 is SNHLY, CDR2 FYNNEI, per germline. The CDR3 region has the DNA TGTGCCAGCAGTTTGGGCGGGAGCAGGACCGGGGAGCTGTTTTTT. This codes for CASSLGGSRTGELFF.

This clone was observed at least ten times. The V call is TRBV11-2, the J call TRBJ2-7; possible D gene TRBD2, 6 bases. The CDR3 has 18 amino acids. Per the germline V gene, CDR1 is SGHAT and CDR2 is FQNNGV. The ends were cut back, 0 bases at V and 2 bases at J, with 20 bases in the middle. The CDR3 nucleotides read TGTGCCAGCAGCTTAGAAAGGAATAGCGGAGACTCGCCCTACGAGCAGTACTTC. It specifies CASSLERNSGDSPYEQYF.

The chain links TRBV7-9 to TRBJ2-1; D possibly corresponds to TRBD2 (6 bases). This CDR3 is 15 amino acids long. Deletions cut 5 bases from V and 2 bases from J, with 13 bases between. Germline V lookup: CDR1 SEHNR, CDR2 FQNEAQ (reference sequence). CDR3 loop: CASSGRDFPYNEQFF. CDR3 bases: TGTGCCAGCAGCGGGCGGGACTTCCCCTACAATGAGCAGTTCTTC. Based on the CDR3 plus reference TRBV7-9 and TRBJ2-1, the full variable domain is DTGVSQNPRHKITKRGQNVTFRCDPISEHNRLYWYRQTLGQGPEFLTYFQNEAQLEKSRLLSDRFSAERPKGSFSTLEIQRTEQGDSAMYLCASSGRDFPYNEQFFGPGTRLTVL.